These 3 T cell receptor beta chains came from one sample sequenced in a study of CXCR3-negative and CXCR3-positive naive CD8 T cells. Study outcomes and limitations: For CXCR3-positive naive cells, TRB CDR3s were more hydrophobic than those of CXCR3-negative naive cells.

All TRB cDNA libraries came from 5' RACE performed with UMI labels. TCRdb reanalyzed the 5' RACE reads, giving one entry per CDR3 protein sequence and no DNA. The table lists about 89,000 distinct CDR3 sequences. The antigens these receptors bind are not known. Sequencing used naive CXCR3+ CD8+ T cells from blood. As for subset: CD45RO-CCR7+CD27+CD95- naive CD8+ T cells expressing CXCR3 (TNR3+). These receptors were obtained from a human donor in good health. Some clones in this sample may be carry-over from other donors' samples.

The chain combines TRBV13 with TRBJ2-5; TCRdb reports TRBD1, a call that lacks DNA to check it against. This CDR3 contains 15 residues. CDR1 is PRHDT and CDR2 is FYEKMQ in the germline V gene (reference sequence). CDR3 region: CASSDTQGGPETQYF.

The V call is TRBV13, the J call TRBJ2-6. This CDR3 is built from 13 residues. CDR1 and CDR2 (germline): PRHDT, FYEKMQ (reference sequence). CDR3 sequence reads: CASSFSGANVLTF.

The chain is built from TRBV7-6 and TRBJ1-1; TCRdb selects TRBD1, and the lack of DNA leaves this call unchecked. CDR3 size: 14 residues. Per germline, CDR1 SGHVS and CDR2 FNYEAQ. CDR3 loop: CASSLNPRGTEAFF.